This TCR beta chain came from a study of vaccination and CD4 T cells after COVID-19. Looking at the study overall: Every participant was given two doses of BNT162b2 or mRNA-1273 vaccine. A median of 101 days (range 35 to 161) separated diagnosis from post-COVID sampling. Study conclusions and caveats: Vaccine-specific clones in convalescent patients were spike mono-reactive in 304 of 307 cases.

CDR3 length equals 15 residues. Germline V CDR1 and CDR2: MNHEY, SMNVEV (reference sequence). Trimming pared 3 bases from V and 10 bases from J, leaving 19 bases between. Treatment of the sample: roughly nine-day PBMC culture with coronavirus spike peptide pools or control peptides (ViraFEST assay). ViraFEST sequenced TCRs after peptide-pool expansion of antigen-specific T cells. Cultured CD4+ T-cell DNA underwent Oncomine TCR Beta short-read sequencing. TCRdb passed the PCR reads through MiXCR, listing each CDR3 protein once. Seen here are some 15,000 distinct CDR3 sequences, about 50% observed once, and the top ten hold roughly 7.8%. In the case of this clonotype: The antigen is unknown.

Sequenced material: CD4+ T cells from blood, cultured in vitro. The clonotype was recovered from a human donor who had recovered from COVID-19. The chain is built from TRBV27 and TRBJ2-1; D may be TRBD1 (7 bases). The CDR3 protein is CASSFLVEGAGEQFF. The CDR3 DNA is TGTGCCAGCAGTTTCCTGGTGGAGGGGGCCGGGGAGCAGTTCTTC.